One sample yielded the 25 T cell receptor beta chains listed below, sequenced in a study of response to subunit inactivated influenza vaccine listed by TCRdb under 2018. Library preparation was by RT-PCR. TCRdb records Illumina HiSeq 2500 as the sequencer. TCRdb reran the public reads through fastp at Q25 and MiXCR, keeping productive beta chains. Every entry covers one CDR3 protein and lists the most common genes and DNA from its rows. Counted in this sample were approximately 570,000 distinct CDR3 sequences; 7.6% of them appeared once. The biggest ten clones account for roughly 13% of the sample. Material: PBMCs from blood, obtained around 25 months after vaccination. The receptors derive from a man between 50 and 75 years old who received an inactivated influenza vaccine. Donor details come from another sample of the same person, matched by shared clones.

This clonotype has at least ten counts. The rearrangement joins TRBV7-2 to TRBJ1-1; D remains unclear. CDR3 size: 15 residues. The V end lost 5 bases, the J end lost 1 base, and 14 bases lay between the germline ends. Germline CDR1 SGHTA, CDR2 FQGNSA. The CDR3 DNA follows: TGTGCCAGCAGCAAGAAATCGTCTCGGAACACTGAAGCTTTCTTT. Protein product: CASSKKSSRNTEAFF. The full variable domain, rest sourced from reference TRBV7-2 and TRBJ1-1, is GAGVSQSPSNKVTEKGKDVELRCDPISGHTALYWYRQSLGQGLEFLIYFQGNSAPDKSGLPSDRFSAERTGGSVSTLTIQRTQQEDSAVYLCASSKKSSRNTEAFFGQGTRLTVV.

Comment on this clonotype: It may be a read error: a sequence one base away is much more abundant. The chain carries TRBV5-1 and TRBJ1-1; D remains unclear. This CDR3 is 15 amino acids long. Trimming pared 0 bases from V and 1 base from J, leaving 10 bases between. Germline-derived CDR1 and CDR2 are SGHRS and YFSETQ. The CDR3 coding sequence is TGCGCCAGCAGCTTGGGGGTCAGACAGAACACTGAAGCTTTCTTT. Translated, it gives CASSLGVRQNTEAFF.

The rearrangement uses TRBV6-5 and TRBJ1-3; TRBD1 matches at 8 bases. Looked up from germline, CDR1 is MNHEY and CDR2 is SVGAGI. V gave up 3 bases and J gave up 1 base; unmatched junction bases: 8. The length of the CDR3 is 17 residues. In DNA form, the CDR3 reads TGTGCCAGCAGTTATGCCGGGACAGGCTTTTCTGGAAACACCATATATTTT. Its protein is CASSYAGTGFSGNTIYF.

The V call is TRBV11-2, the J call TRBJ1-5; 9 bases map to TRBD1. CDR3 size: 18 residues. The J segment lost 4 bases and the V segment lost 4 bases, leaving 14 bases of the junction unmatched. CDR1 SGHAT and CDR2 FQNNGV come from the germline V gene. CDR3 residues: CASSSAPYRGRGNQPQHF. CDR3 bases: TGTGCCAGCAGCTCGGCCCCATACAGGGGGCGAGGGAATCAGCCCCAGCATTTT.

A few counts support this clonotype. This chain connects TRBV7-6 to TRBJ1-1; the match to TRBD1 covers 7 bases. V lost 4 bases and J lost 2; bases outside the gene matches: 7. The CDR3 spans 15 residues. From germline, CDR1 is SGHVS and CDR2 FNYEAQ. The CDR3 region is CASSSGQSYNTEAFF. CDR3 bases: TGTGCCAGCAGCTCGGGACAGTCGTACAACACTGAAGCTTTCTTT.

The chain is built from TRBV7-2 and TRBJ2-7; D may be TRBD2 (6 bases). Germline CDR1 and CDR2: SGHTA and FQGNSA. Trimming stripped 5 bases from V and 6 bases from J, with 14 bases between. CDR3 length equals 13 residues. The chain's CDR3 is CASSPCMEGEQYF. For the CDR3, the DNA is TGTGCCAGCAGCCCTTGCATGGAGGGCGAGCAGTACTTC.

This clonotype was counted at least ten times. This chain joins TRBV6-1 and TRBJ2-1; 9 bases fit TRBD2. CDR3 size: 15 residues. CDR1 and CDR2 (germline): MNHNS, SASEGT. The trim removed 2 bases at V and 3 bases at J, leaving 2 bases unmatched. CDR3 region: CASSEFSGGYNEQFF. CDR3 coding DNA: TGTGCCAGCAGTGAATTTAGCGGGGGCTACAATGAGCAGTTCTTC.

Comments on this clonotype: A much more abundant neighbour one base away suggests this may be a read error. This chain uses TRBV9 with TRBJ2-3; D unresolved. CDR1 and CDR2 (germline): SGDLS, YYNGEE. CDR3 length: 13 amino acids. The CDR3 DNA reads as TGTGCCGGCAGTCGGGCGTTGGCAGATACGCAGTATTTT. Its protein is CAGSRALADTQYF. The full variable domain, in which reference TRBV9 and TRBJ2-3 provide the parts outside the CDR3, is DSGVTQTPKHLITATGQRVTLRCSPRSGDLSVYWYQQSLDQGLQFLIQYYNGEERAKGNILERFSAQQFPDLHSELNLSSLELGDSALYFCAGSRALADTQYFGPGTRLTVL.

The chain links TRBV29-1 to TRBJ2-1, with 8 bases aligning to TRBD1. The V and J ends lost 3 bases and 11 bases, in that order; junction bases with no gene match: 3. There are 11 residues in the CDR3. In germline, CDR1 is SQVTM, CDR2 ANQGSEA. CDR3 in amino acids: CSVDRDRQQFF. The CDR3 coding sequence is TGCAGCGTTGACCGGGACAGGCAGCAGTTCTTC.

This clonotype was observed a handful of times. This chain links TRBV20-1 with TRBJ1-2; D might be TRBD1 (5 bases). Germline CDR1 reads DFQATT; CDR2 reads SNEGSKA (reference sequence). Deletions cut 6 bases from V and 4 bases from J, with 27 bases between. The CDR3 sequence is 17 residues long. The CDR3 nucleotides read TGCAGTGCCCTACACGGGACCTTACTGAAAAGGGGCTATGGCTACACCTTC. Protein sequence: CSALHGTLLKRGYGYTF.

In its sample, this clonotype was seen many times. This chain links TRBV7-2 with TRBJ1-2; TRBD1 matches at 9 bases. Germline V gene lookup returns CDR1 SGHTA and CDR2 FQGNSA. The junction had 4 bases not matched to a gene; V was cut back by 5 bases and J by 3 bases. CDR3 length: 14 residues. DNA for the CDR3: TGTGCCAGCAGCCCCGGACAGGGGTACTATGGCTACACCTTC. It yields the protein CASSPGQGYYGYTF.

In its sample, this clonotype was seen many times. This chain links TRBV7-2 with TRBJ2-2; the D gene could be TRBD1 or TRBD2 (5 bases each). The CDR3 extends over 15 amino acids. The germline CDR1 and CDR2 sequences are SGHTA and FQGNSA. The V end was cut by 1 base, the J end by 3 bases, with 9 bases between. This CDR3 reads CASSLGGVYTGELFF. In nucleotides, the CDR3 is TGTGCCAGCAGCTTAGGAGGGGTATACACCGGGGAGCTGTTTTTT.

Concerning this clonotype: A much larger clone lies a single base off, so this may be a read error. The chain combines TRBV20-1 with TRBJ2-7; 7 bases agree with TRBD1. The CDR3 is 14 residues long. Germline V gene data show CDR1 as DFQATT and CDR2 as SNEGSKA (reference sequence). The CDR3 here is CSAPIPGQTYEQDF. In nucleotides, the CDR3 is TGCAGTGCTCCAATTCCGGGACAGACCTACGAGCAGGACTTC.

This clonotype showed up many times. The gene calls are TRBV11-2 and TRBJ1-1; D gene ambiguous. The V end was cut by 3 bases, the J end by 7 bases, with 9 bases between. The germline CDR1 and CDR2 sequences are SGHAT and FQNNGV. The CDR3 sequence is 12 residues long. The CDR3 coding sequence is TGTGCCAGCAGCTTCCGAACGAGTGAAGCTTTCTTT. Encoded protein: CASSFRTSEAFF.

The V and J genes are TRBV29-1 and TRBJ1-4; TRBD1 agrees at 9 bases. The trim removed 7 bases at V and 4 bases at J, leaving 4 bases unmatched. Germline V lookup: CDR1 SQVTM, CDR2 ANQGSEA. The CDR3 runs 13 residues. CDR3 sequence reads: CSGGQGYNEKLFF. The CDR3, as DNA: TGCAGCGGAGGACAGGGGTATAATGAAAAACTGTTTTTT.

This clonotype was detected only a few times. This chain's CDR3 is CSAPPTGQKETQYF. CDR3 DNA: TGCAGTGCTCCCCCCACTGGGCAGAAAGAGACCCAGTACTTC. The V and J genes are TRBV20-1 and TRBJ2-5; D uncertain. V was cut by 5 bases and J by 3 bases, with 16 bases left in between. The CDR3 sequence is 14 residues long. CDR1 is DFQATT and CDR2 is SNEGSKA in the germline V gene (reference sequence).

In this sample, this clonotype turned up a few times. The J gene is TRBJ1-2, the V gene TRBV5-1; 7 nucleotides agree with TRBD1. Germline V gene data show CDR1 as SGHRS and CDR2 as YFSETQ. The junction had 3 bases not matched to a gene; V was cut back by 2 bases and J by 2 bases. This CDR3 is 14 amino acids long. This CDR3 reads CASSFQQGNYGYTF. CDR3 DNA sequence: TGCGCCAGCAGCTTTCAACAGGGGAACTATGGCTACACCTTC.

The chain is built from TRBV4-3 and TRBJ1-2; TRBD1 might be the D (6 bases). This CDR3 region has 15 residues. In germline, CDR1 is LGHNA, CDR2 YSLEER. V shed 0 bases and J shed 5 bases, with 13 bases lying between them. CDR3 region: CASSQDFGTNYGYTF. The CDR3 nucleotides read TGCGCCAGCAGCCAAGACTTTGGGACAAATTATGGCTACACCTTC.

This clonotype came up a few times. The rearrangement joins TRBV5-1 to TRBJ2-1, with 10 bases aligning to TRBD2. The germline V gene encodes CDR1 SGHRS and CDR2 YFSETQ. The CDR3 consists of 14 residues. With 1 base clipped from V and 8 bases from J, the junction kept 3 bases outside the gene matches. The CDR3 bases are TGCGCCAGCAGCTTGACTAGCGGGGTCGATGAGCAGTTCTTC. This translates into CASSLTSGVDEQFF.

The rearrangement joins TRBV3-1 to TRBJ2-1, with 7 bases fitting TRBD1. V lost 4 bases to trimming and J lost 10 bases; unmatched junction nucleotides: 7. This CDR3 region has 13 residues. CDR1 LGHDT and CDR2 YNNKEL come from the germline V gene (reference sequence). CDR3 in amino acids: CASSLIQQGEQFF. DNA for the CDR3: TGTGCCAGCAGCCTCATCCAACAGGGGGAGCAGTTCTTC.

This clonotype was detected ten times or more. This sequence joins TRBV15 and TRBJ1-5, with TRBD1 identical over 7 bases. The V and J ends lost 0 bases and 5 bases, in that order; junction bases with no gene match: 4. Per germline, CDR1 LNHNV and CDR2 YYDKDF (reference sequence). This CDR3 region has 15 residues. The CDR3 bases are TGTGCCACCAGCAGAGACTCAGGGGGTTATCAGCCCCAGCATTTT. Protein product: CATSRDSGGYQPQHF.

This clonotype was counted between two and nine times. This chain joins TRBV10-3 and TRBJ2-3, with a tentative D call TRBD2 (7 bases). Per the germline V gene, CDR1 is ENHRY and CDR2 is SYGVKD. The germline V and J ends were trimmed by 3 bases and 3 bases, with 22 bases remaining between them. The length of the CDR3 is 18 residues. CDR3 nucleotides: TGTGCCATCAGTGACGTTTTTGGAGGGGGGGGTCAGACAGATACGCAGTATTTT. Protein sequence: CAISDVFGGGGQTDTQYF.

The chain couples TRBV12-3 or TRBV12-4 to TRBJ2-5, with D possibly being TRBD2 (6 bases). V dropped 5 bases and J dropped 0 bases, with 10 bases sitting between them. CDR3 size: 14 residues. The chain's CDR3 is CASSIRTNQETQYF. Written as DNA, the CDR3 is TGTGCCAGCAGTATTAGGACTAACCAAGAGACCCAGTACTTC.

This clonotype was observed many times. The J gene is TRBJ2-3, the V gene TRBV29-1; D may be TRBD2 (6 bases). From germline, CDR1 is SQVTM and CDR2 ANQGSEA. Trimming took off 8 bases at V and 5 bases at J, with 17 bases between the two ends. CDR3 length equals 13 residues. In nucleotides, the CDR3 is TGCAGCTGTGCGGGAATTACAAAAGATACGCAGTATTTT. This codes for CSCAGITKDTQYF.

The V call is TRBV2, the J call TRBJ2-3; no firm D call. V lost 8 bases to trimming and J lost 2 bases, with 17 bases between them. The CDR3 sequence is 15 residues long. CDR1 and CDR2 (germline): SNHLY, FYNNEI. This chain's CDR3 is CASSVIDKYTDTQYF. CDR3 nucleotides: TGTGCCAGCTCAGTCATCGACAAATACACAGATACGCAGTATTTT.